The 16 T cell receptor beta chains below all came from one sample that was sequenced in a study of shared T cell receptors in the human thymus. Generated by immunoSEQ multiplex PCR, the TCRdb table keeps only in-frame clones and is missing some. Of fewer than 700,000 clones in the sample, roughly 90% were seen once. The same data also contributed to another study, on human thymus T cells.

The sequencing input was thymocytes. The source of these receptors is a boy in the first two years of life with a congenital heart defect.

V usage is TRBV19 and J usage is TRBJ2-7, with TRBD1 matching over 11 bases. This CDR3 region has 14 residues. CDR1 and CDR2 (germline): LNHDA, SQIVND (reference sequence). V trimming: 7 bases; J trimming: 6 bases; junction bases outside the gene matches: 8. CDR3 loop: CASTPRDRGGEQYF. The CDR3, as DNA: TGTGCCAGTACCCCCCGGGACAGGGGGGGCGAGCAGTACTTC.

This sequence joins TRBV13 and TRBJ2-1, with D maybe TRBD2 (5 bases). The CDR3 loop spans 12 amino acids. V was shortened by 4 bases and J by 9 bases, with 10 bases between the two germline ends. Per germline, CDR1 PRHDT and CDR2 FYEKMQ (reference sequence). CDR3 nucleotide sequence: TGTGCCAGCAGCTGGGCGGGTACTGAGCAGTTCTTC. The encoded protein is CASSWAGTEQFF.

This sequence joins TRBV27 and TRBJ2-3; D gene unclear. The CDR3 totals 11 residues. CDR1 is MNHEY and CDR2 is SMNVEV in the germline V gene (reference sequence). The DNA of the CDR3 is TGTGCGAGCCACCGCGCAGATACGCAGTATTTT. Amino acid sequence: CASHRADTQYF.

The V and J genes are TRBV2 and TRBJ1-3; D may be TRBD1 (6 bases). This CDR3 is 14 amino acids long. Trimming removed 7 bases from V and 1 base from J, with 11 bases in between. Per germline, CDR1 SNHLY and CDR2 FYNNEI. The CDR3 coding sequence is TGTGCCAGCAAGACAGGTCATTCTGGAAACACCATATATTTT. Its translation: CASKTGHSGNTIYF.

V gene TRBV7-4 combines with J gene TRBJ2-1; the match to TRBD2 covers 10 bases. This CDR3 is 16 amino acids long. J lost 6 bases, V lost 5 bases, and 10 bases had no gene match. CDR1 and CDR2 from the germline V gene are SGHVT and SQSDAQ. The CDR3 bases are TGTGCCAGCAGCCCCCCTAGAAGCGGGAGGGTCAATGAGCAGTTCTTC. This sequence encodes CASSPPRSGRVNEQFF.

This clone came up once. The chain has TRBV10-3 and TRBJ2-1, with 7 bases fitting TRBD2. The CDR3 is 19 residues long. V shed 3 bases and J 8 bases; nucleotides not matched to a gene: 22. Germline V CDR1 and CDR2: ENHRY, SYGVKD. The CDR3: CAISERLAAISKNVHEQFF. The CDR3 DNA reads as TGTGCCATCAGTGAAAGGCTAGCGGCCATATCAAAAAACGTACATGAGCAGTTCTTC.

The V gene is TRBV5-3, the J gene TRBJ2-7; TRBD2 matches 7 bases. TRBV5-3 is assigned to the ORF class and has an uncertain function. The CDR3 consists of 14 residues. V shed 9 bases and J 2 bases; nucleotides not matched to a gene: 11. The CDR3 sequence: CAKSRTSVAYEQYF. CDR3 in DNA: TGTGCCAAGTCTCGCACTAGCGTCGCCTACGAGCAGTACTTC.

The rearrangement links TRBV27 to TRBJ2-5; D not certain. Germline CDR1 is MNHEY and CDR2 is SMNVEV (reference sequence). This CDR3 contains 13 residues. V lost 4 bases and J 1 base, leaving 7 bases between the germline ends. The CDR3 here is CASSSIPQETQYF. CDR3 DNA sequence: TGTGCCAGCAGTTCCATCCCCCAAGAGACCCAGTACTTC.

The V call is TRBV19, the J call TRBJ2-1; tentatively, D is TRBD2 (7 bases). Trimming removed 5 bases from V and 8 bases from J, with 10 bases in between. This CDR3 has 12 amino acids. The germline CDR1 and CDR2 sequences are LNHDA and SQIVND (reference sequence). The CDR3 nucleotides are TGTGCCAGTAGTTGGGGGGGCCATGAGCAGTTCTTC. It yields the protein CASSWGGHEQFF.

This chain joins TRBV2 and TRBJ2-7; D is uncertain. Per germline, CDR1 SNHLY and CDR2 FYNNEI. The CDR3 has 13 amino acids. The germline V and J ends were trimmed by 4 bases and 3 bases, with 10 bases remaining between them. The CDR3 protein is CASSVERDYEQYF. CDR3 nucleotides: TGTGCCAGCAGTGTCGAGCGAGACTACGAGCAGTACTTC.

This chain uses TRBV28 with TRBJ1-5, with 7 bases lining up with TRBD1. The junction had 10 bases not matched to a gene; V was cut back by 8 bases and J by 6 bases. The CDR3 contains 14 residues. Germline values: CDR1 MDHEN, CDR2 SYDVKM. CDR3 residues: CASLQGNEGQPQHF. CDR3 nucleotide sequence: TGTGCCAGCTTACAGGGGAACGAGGGTCAGCCCCAGCATTTT.

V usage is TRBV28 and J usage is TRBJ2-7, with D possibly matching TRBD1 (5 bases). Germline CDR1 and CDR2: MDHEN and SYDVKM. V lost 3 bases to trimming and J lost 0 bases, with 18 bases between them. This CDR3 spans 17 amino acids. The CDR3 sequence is CASSLGPRTPSSYEQYF. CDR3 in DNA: TGTGCCAGCAGTTTGGGTCCCCGGACACCGAGCTCCTACGAGCAGTACTTC.

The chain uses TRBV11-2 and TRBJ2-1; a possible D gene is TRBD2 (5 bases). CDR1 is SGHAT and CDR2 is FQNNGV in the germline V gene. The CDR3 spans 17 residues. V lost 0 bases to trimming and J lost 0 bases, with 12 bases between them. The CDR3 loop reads CASSLDPAGSSYNEQFF. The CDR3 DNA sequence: TGTGCCAGCAGCTTAGATCCCGCGGGCAGCTCCTACAATGAGCAGTTCTTC.

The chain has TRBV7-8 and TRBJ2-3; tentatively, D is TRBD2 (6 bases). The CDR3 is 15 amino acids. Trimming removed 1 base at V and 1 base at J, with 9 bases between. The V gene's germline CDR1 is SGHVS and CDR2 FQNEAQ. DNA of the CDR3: TGTGCCAGCAGCTTAGGACTAGGGGGCACAGATACGCAGTATTTT. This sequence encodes CASSLGLGGTDTQYF. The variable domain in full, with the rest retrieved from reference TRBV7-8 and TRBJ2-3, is GAGVSQSPRYKVAKRGQDVALRCDPISGHVSLFWYQQALGQGPEFLTYFQNEAQLDKSGLPSDRFFAERPEGSVSTLKIQRTQQEDSAVYLCASSLGLGGTDTQYFGPGTRLTVL.

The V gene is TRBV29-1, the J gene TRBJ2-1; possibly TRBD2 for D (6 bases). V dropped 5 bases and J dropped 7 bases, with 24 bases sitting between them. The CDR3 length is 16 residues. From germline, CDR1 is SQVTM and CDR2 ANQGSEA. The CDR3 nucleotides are TGCAGCGTTACCCTCCGGGGGTGGCGGGTTGGGAATGAGCAGTTCTTC. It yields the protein CSVTLRGWRVGNEQFF.

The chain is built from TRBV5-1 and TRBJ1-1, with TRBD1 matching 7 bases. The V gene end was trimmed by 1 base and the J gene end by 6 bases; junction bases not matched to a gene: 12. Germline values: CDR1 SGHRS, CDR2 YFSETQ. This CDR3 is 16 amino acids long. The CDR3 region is CASSLRDRQGSPEAFF. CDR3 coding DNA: TGCGCCAGCAGCTTGCGGGACAGACAGGGAAGTCCTGAAGCTTTCTTT.